This T cell receptor beta chain derives from a study of response to subunit inactivated influenza vaccine. Broader study findings: Authors proposed each seasonal influenza vaccination draws in few new T cells.

This clonotype was counted between two and nine times. Its target is not known. From the RT-PCR reads, TCRdb called clonotypes with MiXCR, one entry per CDR3 protein. The sample records roughly 650,000 distinct CDR3 sequences, less than 20% being singletons. The CDR3 is 14 amino acids. Germline-derived CDR1 and CDR2 are SGHVS and FNYEAQ. V lost 0 bases, J lost 2 bases, and 1 base stayed unmatched. This clonotype was sampled from a man in his forties or fifties who received an inactivated influenza vaccine. This material consisted of PBMCs from blood, taken 11 to 12 days after vaccination. This rearrangement joins TRBV7-6 to TRBJ2-7, with TRBD1 matching 7 bases. In DNA form, the CDR3 reads TGTGCCAGCAGCTTAGCGGGACAGCCCTACGAGCAGTACTTC. Translated: CASSLAGQPYEQYF.